This T cell receptor (beta chain) was captured in a study of regulatory T cells in long-lasting Graves disease. As to time point: persistent/refractory GD, antithyroid drugs over 5 years with positive TRAb. Extracted RNA from PBMCs served as the source of the TCR library. Combining iRepertoire HTBI primers with Arm-PCR of CDR3 regions, the authors built TCR beta libraries. Each CDR3 protein is one row after TCRdb ran MiXCR on the multiplex PCR reads. Here the sample spans roughly 500,000 distinct CDR3 sequences, about a fifth being singletons. The receptor was derived from a female donor with Graves disease. Sequencing was performed on peripheral blood mononuclear cells (PBMCs), taken when the disease was refractory, from a patient treated with antithyroid drugs.

Here the CDR3 DNA reads TGTGCCACCAGCAGCTCAGGCTCCTACGAGCAGTACTTC. It translates to CATSSSGSYEQYF. This chain uses TRBV15 with TRBJ2-7; D remains ambiguous. Trimming removed 3 bases at V and 0 bases at J, with 6 bases between. This CDR3 region has 13 residues. Germline values: CDR1 LNHNV, CDR2 YYDKDF (reference sequence).